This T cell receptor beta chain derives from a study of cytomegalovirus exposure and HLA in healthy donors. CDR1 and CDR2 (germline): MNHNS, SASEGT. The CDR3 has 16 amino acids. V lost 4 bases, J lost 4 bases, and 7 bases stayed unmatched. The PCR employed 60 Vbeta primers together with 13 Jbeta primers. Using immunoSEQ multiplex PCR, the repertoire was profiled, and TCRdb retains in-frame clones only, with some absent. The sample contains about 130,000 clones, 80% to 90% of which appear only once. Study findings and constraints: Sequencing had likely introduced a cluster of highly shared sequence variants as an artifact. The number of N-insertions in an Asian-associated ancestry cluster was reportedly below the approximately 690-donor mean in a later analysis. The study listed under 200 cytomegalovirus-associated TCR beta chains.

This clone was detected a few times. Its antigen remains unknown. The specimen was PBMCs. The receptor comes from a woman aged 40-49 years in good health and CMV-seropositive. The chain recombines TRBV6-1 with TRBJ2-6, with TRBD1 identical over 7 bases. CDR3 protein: CASSAQGTTGANVLTF. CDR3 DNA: TGTGCCAGCAGTGCACAGGGGACAACCGGGGCCAACGTCCTGACTTTC.